The present T cell receptor (beta chain) was sequenced within a study of identical twins. Unique molecular identifiers were present on the cDNA, and a universal primer site came from template switching. TCRdb itself ran the 5' RACE reads through MiXCR, one entry per CDR3 protein. The table includes about 1.7 million distinct CDR3 sequences, less than 40% detected once. The receptor was isolated from a newborn girl in good health. The source material was cord blood.

The CDR3 region has the DNA TGCGCCAGCAGCGCCCTGGCGAGGGACACTGAAGCTTTCTTT. It yields the protein CASSALARDTEAFF. The chain links TRBV5-1 to TRBJ1-1; no firm D call. This CDR3 region has 14 residues. Trimming stripped 4 bases from V and 3 bases from J, with 13 bases between. CDR1 is SGHRS and CDR2 is YFSETQ in the germline V gene.